This T cell receptor (beta chain) was retrieved from a study of blood T cells in healthy people across ages. Per germline, CDR1 DFQATT and CDR2 SNEGSKA (reference sequence). Trimming stripped 6 bases from V and 8 bases from J, with 8 bases between. The CDR3 has 10 amino acids. Through a sample-barcoded 5' primer and a J-beta primer mix, a second PCR was run for roughly 7 to 12 cycles. TCRdb redid the calling of the 5' RACE reads with MiXCR, one entry per CDR3 protein. The sample lists roughly 800,000 distinct CDR3 sequences; about 34% were seen once. The rearrangement uses TRBV20-1 and TRBJ2-1; weak D call: TRBD1 (5 bases). The source of this sequence is a man aged 18 to 29 in good health. What was sequenced was blood. CDR3 in amino acids: CSAWGDEQFF. The CDR3 nucleotides read TGCAGTGCGTGGGGCGATGAGCAGTTCTTC.